The 16 T cell receptor beta chains below all came from one sample that was sequenced in a study of cytomegalovirus exposure and HLA in healthy donors. PCR was performed using 60 Vbeta and 13 Jbeta primers. The method was immunoSEQ multiplex PCR; TCRdb's version includes in-frame clones alone and lacks a portion of them. The sample shows roughly 190,000 clones, roughly 74% of them seen only once. Sequences were obtained from PBMCs. All receptors derive from a woman aged 25 to 45 in good health and CMV-seropositive.

J is TRBJ1-2 and V is TRBV4-2; 7 nucleotides line up with TRBD1. Trimming at V came to 1 base and at J to 4 bases, leaving 6 bases not matched to a gene. The CDR3 totals 15 residues. CDR1 is LGHNA and CDR2 is YNFKEQ in the germline V gene. CDR3 DNA sequence: TGTGCCAGCAGCCAAGGCACCGGGACAGCCTATGGCTACACCTTC. It translates to CASSQGTGTAYGYTF.

V and J are TRBV6-5 and TRBJ2-1; D perhaps matches TRBD1 (6 bases). Deletions cut 2 bases from V and 5 bases from J, with 13 bases between. Germline assignment: CDR1 MNHEY and CDR2 SVGAGI. The CDR3 length is 15 residues. The CDR3 coding sequence is TGTGCCAGCAGTTACCCGGGACAACCAAACAATGAGCAGTTCTTC. Protein sequence: CASSYPGQPNNEQFF.

The chain is built from TRBV19 and TRBJ2-7, with D tentatively TRBD1 (7 bases). The germline V and J ends were trimmed by 7 bases and 12 bases, with 25 bases remaining between them. Germline CDR1 LNHDA, CDR2 SQIVND (reference sequence). The CDR3 is 14 residues long. CDR3 nucleotide sequence: TGTGCCAGTAAGGAGGCAGGGGGGACGGCCGTTGTGTACTTC. It codes for CASKEAGGTAVVYF.

The rearrangement links TRBV28 to TRBJ1-2, with TRBD1 matching over 11 bases. Germline V gene data show CDR1 as MDHEN and CDR2 as SYDVKM. Unmatched junction bases numbered 12, after V lost 6 bases and J lost 6 bases. The CDR3 has 16 residues. As DNA, the CDR3 is TGTGCCAGCAGCGAGTCCGGGACAGGGGGATTAGATGGCTACACCTTC. It specifies CASSESGTGGLDGYTF.

The chain joins TRBV29-1 to TRBJ2-5; the match to TRBD2 covers 16 bases. The J segment lost 4 bases and the V segment lost 6 bases, leaving 14 bases of the junction unmatched. Germline assignment: CDR1 SQVTM and CDR2 ANQGSEA. The CDR3 runs 18 residues. The CDR3 sequence is CSVDGTSGRALVRETQYF. The DNA for the CDR3 is TGCAGCGTCGACGGGACTAGCGGGAGGGCCCTCGTTCGAGAGACCCAGTACTTC. Looking up the rest from reference TRBV29-1 and TRBJ2-5 gives the full variable domain: SAVISQKPSRDICQRGTSLTIQCQVDSQVTMMFWYRQQPGQSLTLIATANQGSEATYESGFVIDKFPISRPNLTFSTLTVSNMSPEDSSIYLCSVDGTSGRALVRETQYFGPGTRLLVL.

The rearrangement joins TRBV2 to TRBJ1-5, with D maybe TRBD1 (6 bases). The V gene's germline CDR1 is SNHLY and CDR2 FYNNEI. Trimming took off 2 bases at V and 7 bases at J, with 12 bases between the two ends. This CDR3 contains 14 residues. The CDR3 nucleotides are TGTGCCAGCAGTGAATCTGGGGGCTGGCAGCCCCAGCATTTT. Protein: CASSESGGWQPQHF.

The rearrangement joins TRBV6-5 to TRBJ2-2; perhaps TRBD2 as D (6 bases). The CDR3 extends over 14 amino acids. CDR1 and CDR2 (germline): MNHEY, SVGAGI. The ends were cut back, 6 bases at V and 7 bases at J, with 15 bases in the middle. The CDR3 region is CASSGVRRDGELFF. DNA for the CDR3: TGTGCCAGCAGCGGGGTTCGGAGGGACGGGGAGCTGTTTTTT.

CDR3 nucleotide sequence: TGTGCCAGCAGCTTATTTACTAGAAGCACAGATACGCAGTATTTT. It yields the protein CASSLFTRSTDTQYF. The V gene is TRBV11-2, the J gene TRBJ2-3, with D possibly matching TRBD2 (5 bases). Germline V gene lookup returns CDR1 SGHAT and CDR2 FQNNGV. CDR3 length equals 15 residues. V was pared by 2 bases and J by 0 bases, with 9 bases between.

The V call is TRBV11-2, the J call TRBJ2-7; a weak D match, TRBD1 (5 bases). Germline CDR1 reads SGHAT; CDR2 reads FQNNGV. The CDR3 is 15 amino acids. V was shortened by 6 bases and J by 0 bases, with 15 bases between the two germline ends. Written as DNA, the CDR3 is TGTGCCAGCAGACGCGTGGGGCAGAACTCCTACGAGCAGTACTTC. This codes for CASRRVGQNSYEQYF.

The chain couples TRBV7-2 to TRBJ1-4, with D unclear. The CDR3 is 13 residues long. The ends were cut back, 2 bases at V and 7 bases at J, with 8 bases in the middle. Germline V gene data show CDR1 as SGHTA and CDR2 as FQGNSA. CDR3 amino acids: CASSLKRAEKLFF. The CDR3 bases are TGTGCCAGCAGCTTAAAGAGGGCTGAAAAACTGTTTTTT.

The rearrangement uses TRBV28 and TRBJ1-1, with a tentative D call TRBD1 (6 bases). CDR3 size: 15 residues. V dropped 5 bases and J dropped 4 bases, with 17 bases sitting between them. In germline, CDR1 is MDHEN, CDR2 SYDVKM. As DNA, the CDR3 is TGTGCCAGCAGTGGCCACAGGGATGCGGGCACTGAAGCTTTCTTT. This gives the protein CASSGHRDAGTEAFF. Combining the CDR3 with reference TRBV28 and TRBJ1-1 gives the whole variable domain DVKVTQSSRYLVKRTGEKVFLECVQDMDHENMFWYRQDPGLGLRLIYFSYDVKMKEKGDIPEGYSVSREKKERFSLILESASTNQTSMYLCASSGHRDAGTEAFFGQGTRLTVV.

The J gene is TRBJ2-2, the V gene TRBV25-1; 8 nucleotides line up with TRBD1. The CDR3 has 16 amino acids. Germline lookup yields CDR1 MGHDK and CDR2 SYGVNS. Unmatched junction bases numbered 7, after V lost 3 bases and J lost 4 bases. The CDR3 sequence: CASSESDRARTGELFF. CDR3 nucleotide sequence: TGTGCCAGCAGTGAGTCGGACAGGGCTCGCACCGGGGAGCTGTTTTTT.

This sequence joins TRBV28 and TRBJ2-7; D possibly corresponds to TRBD1 (6 bases). Trimming left V 5 bases short and J 3 bases short, with 11 bases between. Per the germline V gene, CDR1 is MDHEN and CDR2 is SYDVKM. This CDR3 comprises 13 residues. The CDR3 DNA reads as TGTGCCAGCAGTCTAACAGGGAGCTACGAGCAGTACTTC. Its protein product is CASSLTGSYEQYF.

The chain couples TRBV27 to TRBJ1-1; D is undetermined. Germline CDR1 reads MNHEY; CDR2 reads SMNVEV (reference sequence). The CDR3 is 13 residues long. With 8 bases removed from V and 4 bases from J, the gap between germline ends came to 14 bases. The chain's CDR3 is CASFRAGITEAFF. DNA of the CDR3: TGTGCCAGCTTCCGGGCGGGGATCACTGAAGCTTTCTTT.

The V and J genes are TRBV13 and TRBJ2-1, with a possible D match to TRBD1 (7 bases). Looked up from germline, CDR1 is PRHDT and CDR2 is FYEKMQ (reference sequence). This CDR3 has 12 amino acids. The germline V and J ends were trimmed by 5 bases and 8 bases, with 10 bases remaining between them. The CDR3: CASSTGEDEQFF. CDR3 DNA: TGTGCCAGCAGCACAGGGGAGGATGAGCAGTTCTTC.

This chain joins TRBV29-1 and TRBJ1-2, with TRBD1 matching over 9 bases. Germline V gives CDR1 SQVTM, CDR2 ANQGSEA. V lost 7 bases and J lost 2; bases outside the gene matches: 8. CDR3 size: 14 residues. CDR3 sequence reads: CSAADRGINYGYTF. DNA of the CDR3: TGCAGCGCGGCTGACAGGGGGATAAACTATGGCTACACCTTC.